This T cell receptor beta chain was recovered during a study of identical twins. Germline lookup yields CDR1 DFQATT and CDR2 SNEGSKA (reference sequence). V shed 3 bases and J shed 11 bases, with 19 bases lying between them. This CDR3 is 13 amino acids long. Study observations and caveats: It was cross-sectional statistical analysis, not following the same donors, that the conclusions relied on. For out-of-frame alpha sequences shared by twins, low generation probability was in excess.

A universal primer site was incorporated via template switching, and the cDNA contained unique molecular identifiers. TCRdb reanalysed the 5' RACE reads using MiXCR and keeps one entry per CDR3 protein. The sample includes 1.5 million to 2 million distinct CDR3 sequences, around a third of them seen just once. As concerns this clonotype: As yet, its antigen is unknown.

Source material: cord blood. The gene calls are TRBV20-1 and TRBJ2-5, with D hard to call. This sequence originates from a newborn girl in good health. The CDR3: CSASPTSWNEQYF. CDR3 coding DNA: TGCAGTGCTAGCCCAACAAGCTGGAATGAGCAGTACTTC.